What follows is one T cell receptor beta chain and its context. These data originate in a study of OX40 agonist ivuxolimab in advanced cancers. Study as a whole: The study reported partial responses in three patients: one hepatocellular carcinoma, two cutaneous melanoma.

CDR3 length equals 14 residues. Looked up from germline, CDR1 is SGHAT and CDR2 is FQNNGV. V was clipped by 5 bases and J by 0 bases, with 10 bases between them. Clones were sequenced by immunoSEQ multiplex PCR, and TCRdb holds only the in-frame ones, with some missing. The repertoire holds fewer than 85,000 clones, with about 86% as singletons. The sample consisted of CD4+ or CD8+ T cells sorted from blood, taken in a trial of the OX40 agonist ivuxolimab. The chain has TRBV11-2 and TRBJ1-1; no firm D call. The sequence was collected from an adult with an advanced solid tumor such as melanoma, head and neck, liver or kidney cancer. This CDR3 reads CASSPQIMNTEAFF. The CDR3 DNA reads TGTGCCAGCAGCCCGCAGATAATGAACACTGAAGCTTTCTTT.